Each of the 13 T cell receptor beta chains below was sequenced from the same sample in a study of blood T cell repertoires in COVID-19. Sequenced by immunoSEQ multiplex PCR; TCRdb stores in-frame clones only, minus some. This table holds 200,000 to 250,000 clones, 80% to 85% found once. The sequencing sample was made of peripheral blood. The origin of the receptors is a woman in her sixties or seventies with COVID-19, enrolled during active disease.

This clone was counted between two and nine times. The V gene is TRBV14, the J gene TRBJ1-6, with D perhaps matching TRBD1 (5 bases). Germline CDR1 SGHDN, CDR2 FVKESK. The CDR3 is made up of 17 amino acids. Trimming removed 5 bases at V and 5 bases at J, with 19 bases between. The CDR3 reads CASSAGRRQGDNSPLHF. The CDR3, as DNA: TGTGCCAGCAGCGCGGGGAGGAGGCAGGGTGATAATTCACCCCTCCACTTT.

The count of this clone is one. This chain connects TRBV6-5 to TRBJ2-2, with D unresolved. This CDR3 is 14 amino acids long. V gave up 0 bases and J gave up 6 bases, with 8 bases separating them. The germline CDR1 and CDR2 sequences are MNHEY and SVGAGI. This CDR3 is CASSYSRVSGELFF. DNA for the CDR3: TGTGCCAGCAGTTACTCACGGGTTTCCGGGGAGCTGTTTTTT.

J is TRBJ2-1 and V is TRBV9; perhaps TRBD2 as D (6 bases). The CDR3 sequence is 15 residues long. Per the germline V gene, CDR1 is SGDLS and CDR2 is YYNGEE. The ends were cut back, 0 bases at V and 4 bases at J, with 11 bases in the middle. The CDR3 coding sequence is TGTGCCAGCAGCGTAGCCGGGAGAGATTACAATGAGCAGTTCTTC. It specifies CASSVAGRDYNEQFF.

The rearrangement links TRBV24-1 to TRBJ1-5; D is perhaps TRBD1 (6 bases). V was cut by 2 bases and J by 6 bases, with 13 bases left in between. Germline CDR1 KGHDR, CDR2 SFDVKD. The CDR3 is made up of 15 amino acids. CDR3 loop: CATSDSHRVGQPQHF. CDR3 nucleotides: TGTGCCACCAGTGATTCCCACAGGGTGGGTCAGCCCCAGCATTTT.

This chain connects TRBV27 to TRBJ1-6; 7 positions agree with TRBD1. The CDR3 extends over 15 amino acids. Per germline, CDR1 MNHEY and CDR2 SMNVEV (reference sequence). With 6 bases clipped from V and 12 bases from J, the junction kept 14 bases outside the gene matches. CDR3 in DNA: TGTGCCAGCAGATCCCTCGGGACAGTGTATGAACCCCTCCACTTT. It translates to CASRSLGTVYEPLHF.

J is TRBJ2-5 and V is TRBV6-5, with TRBD2 identical over 14 bases. The CDR3 is made up of 15 amino acids. Germline CDR1 reads MNHEY; CDR2 reads SVGAGI. Unmatched junction bases numbered 5, after V lost 4 bases and J lost 7 bases. The CDR3 loop is CASSLTSGRVGTQYF. In nucleotides, the CDR3 is TGTGCCAGCAGTTTGACTAGCGGGAGGGTCGGGACCCAGTACTTC.

The count of this clone is one. The rearrangement uses TRBV7-9 and TRBJ2-2; tentatively, D is TRBD1 (5 bases). The V and J ends lost 5 bases and 1 base respectively, with 11 bases between them. The length of the CDR3 is 15 residues. Germline loops: CDR1 SEHNR, CDR2 FQNEAQ (reference sequence). DNA of the CDR3: TGTGCCAGCAGCCGTAGTCAGGGGAACACCGGGGAGCTGTTTTTT. It translates to CASSRSQGNTGELFF. The full variable domain, in which reference TRBV7-9 and TRBJ2-2 provide the parts outside the CDR3, is DTGVSQNPRHKITKRGQNVTFRCDPISEHNRLYWYRQTLGQGPEFLTYFQNEAQLEKSRLLSDRFSAERPKGSFSTLEIQRTEQGDSAMYLCASSRSQGNTGELFFGEGSRLTVL.

The rearrangement links TRBV10-2 to TRBJ1-1; possible D gene TRBD1, 6 bases. The CDR3 contains 14 residues. Germline V gene data show CDR1 as WSHSY and CDR2 as SAAADI. The V end lost 4 bases, the J end lost 5 bases, and 14 bases lay between the germline ends. CDR3 sequence reads: CASSVGQRVTEAFF. DNA for the CDR3: TGCGCCAGCAGTGTAGGACAGCGTGTTACTGAAGCTTTCTTT.

The chain recombines TRBV6-6 with TRBJ1-1, with 8 bases fitting TRBD1. The CDR3 totals 14 residues. The germline gives CDR1 MNHNY, CDR2 SVGAGI (reference sequence). With V trimmed by 5 bases and J by 7 bases, 9 bases remained unmatched. The CDR3 loop reads CASSGRGQEIEAFF. In DNA, the CDR3 is TGTGCCAGCAGTGGCAGGGGGCAGGAAATTGAAGCTTTCTTT.

The V and J genes are TRBV21-1 and TRBJ2-1; the D call of TRBD2 is as the table states it, not checked on the DNA. TRBV21-1 is reported as a pseudogene. This CDR3 has 18 amino acids. The CDR3 sequence: CASRTSTGTSMPYNEQFF. The CDR3 DNA follows: TGTGCCAGCAGGACTTCGACCGGGACTAGTATGCCCTACAATGAGCAGTTCTTC.

A remark on this clone: The same CDR3 also results from other DNA sequences found in this sample. CDR3 sequence: CASSEGGGYEQYF. The DNA for the CDR3 is TGTGCCAGCAGCGAAGGGGGAGGCTACGAGCAGTACTTC. This rearrangement joins TRBV25-1 to TRBJ2-7; possibly TRBD1 or TRBD2 for D (6 bases each). Germline CDR1 MGHDK, CDR2 SYGVNS. The CDR3 is 13 residues long. With 6 bases removed from V and 3 bases from J, the gap between germline ends came to 12 bases.

Remarks on this clone: The sample holds other DNA sequences that translate to the same CDR3. The chain carries TRBV5-1 and TRBJ1-1; D uncertain. The CDR3 loop spans 14 amino acids. CDR1 is SGHRS and CDR2 is YFSETQ in the germline V gene. V lost 2 bases and J 1 base, leaving 9 bases between the germline ends. The CDR3 sequence: CASSLQGGNTEAFF. DNA for the CDR3: TGCGCCAGCAGCTTACAAGGCGGGAACACTGAAGCTTTCTTT.

V and J are TRBV11-2 and TRBJ2-2, with D unresolved. There are 13 residues in the CDR3. Germline-derived CDR1 and CDR2 are SGHAT and FQNNGV. Trimming took 2 bases from V and 7 from J, leaving 8 bases between them. CDR3 nucleotide sequence: TGTGCCAGCAGCTTATTCGGAGACGGGGAGCTGTTTTTT. Its translation: CASSLFGDGELFF.